A selection of T cell receptor beta chains follows, all from one sample in a study of regulatory T cells in long-lasting Graves disease. TCRdb reanalysed the multiplex PCR reads using MiXCR and keeps one entry per CDR3 protein. The data show fewer than 650,000 distinct CDR3 sequences, with 16% seen just once and 18% held by the top ten. The same sample was also used in a study of T cells in Graves' hyperthyroidism and ophthalmopathy.

Specimen: peripheral blood mononuclear cells (PBMCs), collected at new diagnosis, from a patient treated with antithyroid drugs. The origin of the receptors is a woman in her twenties or thirties with Graves disease. Each CDR3 is given with its conserved first and last residue. Fields, in order: J gene, D gene, V gene, clone size, CDR3 protein, CDR3 DNA. A D gene is named only where the DNA matches it firmly. Clone size is stated in some rows and not others, as once, few, many or a class when expanded.

j_call: TRBJ1-4
d_call: .
v_call: TRBV5-1
clone_size: many
cdr3_aa: CASSLDNSLGKLFF
cdr3_nt: TGCGCCAGCAGCTTGGACAATTCACTTGGAAAACTGTTTTTT

j_call: TRBJ2-1
d_call: TRBD2
v_call: TRBV19
clone_size: many
cdr3_aa: CASSNIAGGPLGNEQFF
cdr3_nt: TGTGCCAGTAGCAATATAGCGGGAGGGCCCCTCGGCAATGAGCAGTTCTTC

j_call: TRBJ1-5
d_call: .
v_call: TRBV6-1
clone_size: .
cdr3_aa: CASSPFRDQPQHF
cdr3_nt: TGTGCCAGCAGCCCGTTCCGGGATCAGCCCCAGCATTTT

j_call: TRBJ1-1
d_call: .
v_call: TRBV6-1
clone_size: many
cdr3_aa: CASSVMGGTEAFF
cdr3_nt: TGTGCCAGCAGTGTGATGGGGGGCACTGAAGCTTTCTTT

j_call: TRBJ1-6
d_call: .
v_call: TRBV28
clone_size: many
cdr3_aa: CASSDSERPLHF
cdr3_nt: TGTGCCAGCAGTGACTCGGAGCGGCCCCTCCACTTT

j_call: TRBJ2-5
d_call: .
v_call: TRBV3-1
clone_size: .
cdr3_aa: CASSQDLPGLRLETQYF
cdr3_nt: TGTGCCAGCAGCCAAGATTTGCCGGGCCTCAGATTGGAGACCCAGTACTTC

j_call: TRBJ2-1
d_call: .
v_call: TRBV20-1
clone_size: .
cdr3_aa: CSARGEWALREFF
cdr3_nt: TGCAGTGCTAGAGGCGAATGGGCTCTTCGGGAGTTCTTC

j_call: TRBJ2-2
d_call: TRBD2
v_call: TRBV3-1
clone_size: few
cdr3_aa: CASSRGAGGTGELFF
cdr3_nt: TGTGCCAGCAGCCGTGGAGCGGGAGGAACCGGGGAGCTGTTTTTT

j_call: TRBJ1-5
d_call: .
v_call: TRBV2
clone_size: .
cdr3_aa: CATMTDSGSNQPQHF
cdr3_nt: TGTGCCACCATGACAGACAGTGGAAGCAATCAGCCCCAGCATTTT

j_call: TRBJ2-2
d_call: .
v_call: TRBV5-1
clone_size: .
cdr3_aa: CASSSGRLNTGELFF
cdr3_nt: TGCGCCAGCAGCTCTGGACGGTTGAACACCGGGGAGCTGTTTTTT

j_call: TRBJ1-4
d_call: .
v_call: TRBV19
clone_size: .
cdr3_aa: CASSIGQQATNEKLFF
cdr3_nt: TGTGCCAGTAGTATTGGACAGCAGGCAACTAATGAAAAACTGTTTTTT

j_call: TRBJ2-2
d_call: .
v_call: TRBV9
clone_size: .
cdr3_aa: CASSVYRSYTGELFF
cdr3_nt: TGTGCCAGCAGCGTTTATCGGTCGTACACCGGGGAGCTGTTTTTT

j_call: TRBJ2-2
d_call: .
v_call: TRBV28
clone_size: few
cdr3_aa: CASSLPLSYTGELFF
cdr3_nt: TGTGCCAGCAGTTTACCCCTATCTTACACCGGGGAGCTGTTTTTT

j_call: TRBJ2-6
d_call: .
v_call: TRBV10-2
clone_size: few
cdr3_aa: CASSELRRSGANVLTF
cdr3_nt: TGCGCCAGCAGTGAATTGAGGAGGTCTGGGGCCAACGTCCTGACTTTC

j_call: TRBJ2-1
d_call: TRBD2
v_call: TRBV20-1
clone_size: .
cdr3_aa: CSASGGLAGNNEQFF
cdr3_nt: TGCAGTGCTAGTGGGGGACTAGCGGGCAACAATGAGCAGTTCTTC

j_call: TRBJ2-1
d_call: TRBD2
v_call: TRBV20-1
clone_size: few
cdr3_aa: CSVAGVMDEQFF
cdr3_nt: TGCAGTGTAGCGGGAGTTATGGATGAGCAGTTCTTC

j_call: TRBJ2-5
d_call: .
v_call: TRBV19
clone_size: .
cdr3_aa: CASSMWWLRGEETQYF
cdr3_nt: TGTGCCAGTAGTATGTGGTGGCTGCGCGGGGAGGAGACCCAGTACTTC

j_call: TRBJ2-3
d_call: TRBD2
v_call: TRBV20-1
clone_size: .
cdr3_aa: CSARQPGLAMDTQYF
cdr3_nt: TGCAGTGCTAGACAACCGGGACTAGCAATGGATACGCAGTATTTT

j_call: TRBJ2-2
d_call: TRBD2
v_call: TRBV25-1
clone_size: few
cdr3_aa: CASSAGGRAAGELFF
cdr3_nt: TGTGCCAGCAGTGCCGGAGGGAGGGCCGCCGGGGAGCTGTTTTTT

j_call: TRBJ1-5
d_call: .
v_call: TRBV6-1
clone_size: .
cdr3_aa: CASTAVAADQPQHF
cdr3_nt: TGTGCCAGCACAGCGGTCGCAGCGGATCAGCCCCAGCATTTT

j_call: TRBJ2-7
d_call: .
v_call: TRBV12-3/TRBV12-4
clone_size: many
cdr3_aa: CASSFGRAGYEQYF
cdr3_nt: TGTGCCAGCAGTTTCGGCAGGGCGGGCTACGAGCAGTACTTC

j_call: TRBJ2-1
d_call: .
v_call: TRBV7-2
clone_size: few
cdr3_aa: CASSLEAGPYNEQFF
cdr3_nt: TGTGCCAGCAGCTTAGAGGCGGGCCCCTACAATGAGCAGTTCTTC

j_call: TRBJ2-3
d_call: .
v_call: TRBV6-1
clone_size: many
cdr3_aa: CASSDAAVSTDTQYF
cdr3_nt: TGTGCCAGCAGCGATGCCGCCGTTAGCACAGATACGCAGTATTTT

j_call: TRBJ1-5
d_call: TRBD1
v_call: TRBV15
clone_size: many
cdr3_aa: CATSKRQGVGNQPQHF
cdr3_nt: TGTGCCACCAGCAAGCGACAGGGGGTCGGCAATCAGCCCCAGCATTTT

j_call: TRBJ1-5
d_call: .
v_call: TRBV29-1
clone_size: few
cdr3_aa: CSVVPKGVGQPQHF
cdr3_nt: TGCAGCGTTGTCCCCAAGGGGGTGGGTCAGCCCCAGCATTTT

j_call: TRBJ2-5
d_call: TRBD1
v_call: TRBV20-1
clone_size: many
cdr3_aa: CSARDRRQGKETQYF
cdr3_nt: TGCAGTGCTAGAGATCGAAGACAGGGAAAAGAGACCCAGTACTTC

j_call: TRBJ2-7
d_call: .
v_call: TRBV25-1
clone_size: .
cdr3_aa: CASSEFSTVSYEQYF
cdr3_nt: TGTGCCAGCAGTGAATTTTCCACGGTATCCTACGAGCAGTACTTC

j_call: TRBJ2-7
d_call: .
v_call: TRBV7-9
clone_size: many
cdr3_aa: CASTETDYEQYF
cdr3_nt: TGTGCCAGCACTGAGACGGACTACGAGCAGTACTTC

j_call: TRBJ2-3
d_call: TRBD2
v_call: TRBV7-3
clone_size: many
cdr3_aa: CASSARLAGTDTQYF
cdr3_nt: TGTGCCAGCAGCGCGAGACTAGCGGGCACAGATACGCAGTATTTT

j_call: TRBJ2-7
d_call: .
v_call: TRBV5-6
clone_size: many
cdr3_aa: CASNSDSPYEQYF
cdr3_nt: TGTGCCAGCAACTCGGACAGCCCTTACGAGCAGTACTTC

j_call: TRBJ1-4
d_call: TRBD1
v_call: TRBV19
clone_size: .
cdr3_aa: CASIPSGRGPTNEKLFF
cdr3_nt: TGTGCCAGTATCCCCTCTGGCAGGGGGCCAACTAATGAAAAACTGTTTTTT

j_call: TRBJ2-5
d_call: .
v_call: TRBV6-9
clone_size: many
cdr3_aa: CASSYLGGQETQYF
cdr3_nt: TGTGCCAGCAGTTACTTGGGTGGGCAAGAGACCCAGTACTTC

j_call: TRBJ1-6
d_call: .
v_call: TRBV7-9
clone_size: .
cdr3_aa: CASSLVGIRNSPLHF
cdr3_nt: TGTGCCAGCAGCTTAGTGGGTATTCGGAATTCACCCCTCCACTTT

j_call: TRBJ1-5
d_call: .
v_call: TRBV30
clone_size: few
cdr3_aa: CAWSSPQVFHQPQHF
cdr3_nt: TGTGCCTGGAGTTCCCCCCAGGTTTTTCATCAGCCCCAGCATTTT

j_call: TRBJ2-7
d_call: TRBD1
v_call: TRBV3-1
clone_size: few
cdr3_aa: CASSPGTGAWEQYF
cdr3_nt: TGTGCCAGCAGCCCCGGGACAGGGGCTTGGGAGCAGTACTTC

j_call: TRBJ2-7
d_call: .
v_call: TRBV12-3/TRBV12-4
clone_size: many
cdr3_aa: CASSLASRGPSEQYF
cdr3_nt: TGTGCCAGCAGTTTAGCGTCTAGGGGCCCGAGCGAGCAGTACTTC

j_call: TRBJ1-1
d_call: .
v_call: TRBV27
clone_size: many
cdr3_aa: CASSLRAMNTEAFF
cdr3_nt: TGTGCCAGCAGTCTGAGGGCTATGAACACTGAAGCTTTCTTT

j_call: TRBJ2-2
d_call: .
v_call: TRBV5-1
clone_size: .
cdr3_aa: CASSLGPQGAGELFF
cdr3_nt: TGCGCCAGCAGCTTGGGTCCCCAGGGTGCCGGGGAGCTGTTTTTT

j_call: TRBJ2-1
d_call: .
v_call: TRBV5-5
clone_size: many
cdr3_aa: CASSTRDGSAYNEQFF
cdr3_nt: TGTGCCAGCAGCACCCGGGACGGCTCGGCCTACAATGAGCAGTTCTTC

j_call: TRBJ2-7
d_call: .
v_call: TRBV19
clone_size: .
cdr3_aa: CASSLQGRYYEQYF
cdr3_nt: TGTGCCAGTAGCTTACAGGGACGTTACTACGAGCAGTACTTC

j_call: TRBJ2-2
d_call: .
v_call: TRBV24-1
clone_size: .
cdr3_aa: CATIDSNTGELFF
cdr3_nt: TGTGCCACCATAGATTCGAACACCGGGGAGCTGTTTTTT